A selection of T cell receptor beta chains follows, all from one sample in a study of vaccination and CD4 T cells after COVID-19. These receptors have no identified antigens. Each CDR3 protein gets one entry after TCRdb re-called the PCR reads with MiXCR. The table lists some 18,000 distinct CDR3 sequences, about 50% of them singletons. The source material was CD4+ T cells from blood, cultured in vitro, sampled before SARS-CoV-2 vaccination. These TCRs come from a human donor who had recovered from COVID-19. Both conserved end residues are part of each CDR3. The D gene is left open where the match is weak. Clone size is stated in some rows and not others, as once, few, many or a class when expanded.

CASSPSNSPGGYTF TGTGCCAGCAGCCCGAGTAATAGCCCAGGGGGCTACACCTTC - TRBJ1-2 - TRBV7-9
CAWKDRGRSSPLHF TGTGCCTGGAAGGACAGGGGAAGAAGTTCACCCCTCCACTTT TRBD1 TRBJ1-6 - TRBV30
CASSPTGTGDAVVGHNSPLHF TGTGCCAGCAGTCCGACCGGGACAGGGGACGCGGTGGTCGGACATAATTCACCCCTCCACTTT TRBD1 TRBJ1-6 few TRBV27
CASSVLIEAFF TGTGCCAGCAGTGTACTCATTGAAGCTTTCTTT - TRBJ1-1 few TRBV2
CSARDGTTSNTQYF TGCAGTGCTAGAGACGGGACTACCAGTAATACGCAGTATTTT TRBD2 TRBJ2-3 - TRBV20-1
CASSHGLAGAEQFF TGTGCCAGCAGTCATGGACTAGCGGGAGCTGAGCAGTTCTTC TRBD2 TRBJ2-1 - TRBV12-3/TRBV12-4
CASRRLGKNIQYF TGTGCCAGCAGGAGACTCGGCAAAAACATTCAGTACTTC - TRBJ2-4 - TRBV11-2
CASSYSGIGTEAFF TGTGCCAGCAGTTACTCAGGGATAGGCACTGAAGCTTTCTTT - TRBJ1-1 few TRBV6-2/TRBV6-3
CASSLGLPLTYEQYF TGTGCCAGCAGCTTAGGACTACCTCTTACCTACGAGCAGTACTTC - TRBJ2-7 - TRBV7-9
CASSLEPSYGYTF TGTGCCAGCAGTTTAGAACCCTCATATGGCTACACCTTC - TRBJ1-2 - TRBV27
CASSTQGRSNQPQHF TGTGCCAGTAGTACCCAGGGAAGGAGCAATCAGCCCCAGCATTTT - TRBJ1-5 few TRBV19
CSAKDYNEQFF TGCAGTGCAAAGGACTACAATGAGCAGTTCTTC - TRBJ2-1 - TRBV20-1
CASSPPPRRPLHF TGTGCCAGCAGCCCCCCCCCTAGAAGGCCCCTCCACTTT - TRBJ1-6 few TRBV7-6
CASSESGYGYTF TGCGCCAGCAGTGAGTCGGGCTATGGCTACACCTTC - TRBJ1-2 once TRBV10-2
CASREYEKLFF TGTGCCAGCAGGGAGTATGAAAAACTGTTTTTT - TRBJ1-4 few TRBV6-2/TRBV6-3
CASSSGTVNTGELFF TGTGCCAGCAGCTCCGGGACAGTGAACACCGGGGAGCTGTTTTTT TRBD1 TRBJ2-2 - TRBV7-2
CASSPGQGGLETQYF TGTGCCAGCTCCCCCGGACAGGGTGGGTTAGAGACCCAGTACTTC TRBD1 TRBJ2-5 - TRBV19
CASSFTGTVNYEQYF TGTGCCAGCAGCTTCACCGGGACAGTCAACTACGAGCAGTACTTC TRBD1 TRBJ2-7 few TRBV7-2
CASRRDRSYNEQFF TGTGCCAGCAGGCGGGACCGATCCTACAATGAGCAGTTCTTC - TRBJ2-1 - TRBV2
CASSYSDSPSYGYTF TGTGCCAGCAGTTACTCGGACAGCCCAAGCTATGGCTACACCTTC - TRBJ1-2 few TRBV6-5
CSASRARLGNSPLHF TGCAGTGCTAGTAGAGCGAGACTTGGAAATTCACCCCTCCACTTT - TRBJ1-6 - TRBV20-1
CASSLAAGAQGNTIYF TGTGCCAGCAGCTTAGCAGCGGGGGCGCAAGGAAACACCATATATTTT - TRBJ1-3 - TRBV7-2
CASSFGQGSNQPQHF TGTGCCAGCAGCTTCGGACAGGGAAGCAATCAGCCCCAGCATTTT TRBD1 TRBJ1-5 few TRBV7-2
CASSDSRGADTQYF TGTGCCAGCAGCGATTCACGGGGAGCAGATACGCAGTATTTT - TRBJ2-3 - TRBV5-4
CSARADGQGVQPQHF TGCAGTGCTAGAGCCGACGGACAGGGAGTTCAGCCCCAGCATTTT TRBD1 TRBJ1-5 - TRBV20-1
CAIPTGAGKSGYTF TGTGCCATCCCCACTGGGGCAGGGAAGAGTGGCTACACCTTC - TRBJ1-2 - TRBV28
CASSTIQETQYF TGTGCCAGCAGTACCATCCAAGAGACCCAGTACTTC - TRBJ2-5 - TRBV6-1
CASSLVEMNTEAFF TGTGCCAGCAGCTTAGTGGAAATGAACACTGAAGCTTTCTTT - TRBJ1-1 - TRBV7-9